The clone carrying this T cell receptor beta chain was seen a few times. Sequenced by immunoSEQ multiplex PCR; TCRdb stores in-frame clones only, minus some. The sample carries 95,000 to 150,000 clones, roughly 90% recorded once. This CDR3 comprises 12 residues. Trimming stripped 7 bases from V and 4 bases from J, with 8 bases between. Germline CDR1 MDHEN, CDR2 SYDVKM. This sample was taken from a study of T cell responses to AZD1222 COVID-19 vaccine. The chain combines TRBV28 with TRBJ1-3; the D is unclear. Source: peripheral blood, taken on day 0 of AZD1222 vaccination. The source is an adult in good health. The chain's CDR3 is CASTAGGNTIYF. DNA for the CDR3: TGTGCCAGCACCGCAGGAGGAAACACCATATATTTT.